One and the same sample provided the 15 T cell receptor beta chains below, sequenced in a study of cytomegalovirus exposure and HLA in healthy donors. The PCR ran on 60 Vbeta and 13 Jbeta primers. Data came from immunoSEQ multiplex PCR; TCRdb stores just in-frame clones and leaves some out. The table lists nearly 110,000 clones, roughly four fifths of them singletons, with 3.5% to 4% in the top ten. The specimen sequenced was PBMCs. The source of these receptors is a man in his sixties in good health and CMV-seronegative.

This clone has a handful of counts. The CDR3 region is CASSSRAALNTEAFF. CDR3 nucleotides: TGTGCCAGCAGTTCTCGTGCCGCGTTAAACACTGAAGCTTTCTTT. The chain couples TRBV7-9 to TRBJ1-1; D gene unclear. The CDR3 is 15 amino acids. The germline V and J ends were trimmed by 6 bases and 2 bases, with 16 bases remaining between them. The germline CDR1 and CDR2 sequences are SEHNR and FQNEAQ (reference sequence).

The chain links TRBV5-1 to TRBJ1-5; a possible D gene is TRBD1 (5 bases). This CDR3 is 14 amino acids long. Germline V gene data show CDR1 as SGHRS and CDR2 as YFSETQ. V dropped 2 bases and J dropped 4 bases, with 10 bases sitting between them. The CDR3 sequence: CASSLTTGNQPQHF. The CDR3 DNA reads TGCGCCAGCAGCTTAACAACAGGAAATCAGCCCCAGCATTTT.

The rearrangement uses TRBV9 and TRBJ2-2; 8 positions agree with TRBD1. Germline CDR1 reads SGDLS; CDR2 reads YYNGEE. Trimming at V came to 4 bases and at J to 1 base, leaving 6 bases not matched to a gene. The CDR3 loop spans 16 amino acids. The CDR3 is CASSRAGQVNTGELFF. DNA of the CDR3: TGTGCCAGCAGCCGTGCGGGACAGGTGAACACCGGGGAGCTGTTTTTT.

The V gene is TRBV5-4, the J gene TRBJ1-1; TRBD1 matches at 9 bases. The trim removed 0 bases at V and 8 bases at J, leaving 2 bases unmatched. The CDR3 totals 13 residues. Germline-derived CDR1 and CDR2 are SGHNT and YYREEE (reference sequence). The CDR3 DNA reads as TGTGCCAGCAGCTTGGGGGACAGGGACGAAGCTTTCTTT. Translating it yields CASSLGDRDEAFF.

This chain connects TRBV5-4 to TRBJ1-4; no firm D call. Germline V gene sequence: CDR1 SGHNT, CDR2 YYREEE (reference sequence). The V and J ends lost 3 bases and 0 bases respectively, with 9 bases between them. The CDR3 covers 15 residues. This CDR3 reads CASSSSLTTNEKLFF. Here the CDR3 DNA reads TGTGCCAGCAGCTCGTCTCTTACAACTAATGAAAAACTGTTTTTT.

The CDR3 loop is CAISEGQGAGELFF. The CDR3 nucleotides are TGTGCCATCAGTGAGGGACAGGGGGCAGGGGAGCTGTTTTTT. The chain couples TRBV10-3 to TRBJ2-2; the match to TRBD1 covers 11 bases. In germline, CDR1 is ENHRY, CDR2 SYGVKD. This CDR3 contains 14 residues. V lost 2 bases and J lost 8; bases outside the gene matches: 1.

The V gene is TRBV2, the J gene TRBJ1-6, with 7 bases fitting TRBD1. Germline lookup yields CDR1 SNHLY and CDR2 FYNNEI. V shed 4 bases and J 7 bases; nucleotides not matched to a gene: 7. The CDR3 contains 15 residues. CDR3 DNA sequence: TGTGCCAGCAGTGTCCAGGGGGAAGGGAATTCACCCCTCCACTTT. It encodes CASSVQGEGNSPLHF.

The rearrangement uses TRBV18 and TRBJ2-7, with a possible D match to TRBD1 (7 bases). This CDR3 region has 14 residues. V dropped 0 bases and J dropped 5 bases, with 11 bases sitting between them. Germline CDR1 reads KGHSH; CDR2 reads LQKENI. The CDR3 nucleotides read TGTGCCAGCTCACCACCAACAGGGGAGGACGAGCAGTACGTC. Its protein is CASSPPTGEDEQYV.

CDR3 residues: CASSHRTGQGYGSEQFF. CDR3 DNA sequence: TGCGCCAGCAGCCATCGAACGGGACAGGGGTACGGTAGTGAGCAGTTCTTC. The J gene is TRBJ2-1, the V gene TRBV4-3; 10 positions match TRBD1. CDR3 length: 17 residues. Germline-derived CDR1 and CDR2 are LGHNA and YSLEER. The trim removed 3 bases at V and 9 bases at J, leaving 14 bases unmatched.

The chain recombines TRBV18 with TRBJ2-3, with D perhaps TRBD1 (8 bases). From germline, CDR1 is KGHSH and CDR2 LQKENI. V dropped 3 bases and J dropped 5 bases, with 12 bases sitting between them. This CDR3 has 14 residues. CDR3 loop: CASSPNRGGDTQYF. In DNA, the CDR3 is TGTGCCAGCTCACCTAACAGGGGGGGAGATACGCAGTATTTT.

This CDR3 is CAISEQGPGYNSPLHF. CDR3 nucleotide sequence: TGTGCCATCAGCGAACAGGGACCCGGATATAATTCACCCCTCCACTTT. The chain employs TRBV10-3 and TRBJ1-6, with D perhaps TRBD1 (6 bases). V was shortened by 6 bases and J by 4 bases, with 16 bases between the two germline ends. This CDR3 is built from 16 residues. Germline loops: CDR1 ENHRY, CDR2 SYGVKD.

The V gene is TRBV5-5, the J gene TRBJ1-5; D unresolved. With 0 bases removed from V and 9 bases from J, the gap between germline ends came to 13 bases. Germline CDR1 SGHKS, CDR2 YYEKEE (reference sequence). This CDR3 has 14 amino acids. CDR3 DNA sequence: TGTGCCAGCAGCTTGGAACGCATTGGGCCGCCCCAGCATTTT. It translates to CASSLERIGPPQHF.

The gene calls are TRBV19 and TRBJ1-6; D not resolved. Germline lookup yields CDR1 LNHDA and CDR2 SQIVND (reference sequence). Trimming took off 2 bases at V and 0 bases at J, with 5 bases between the two ends. There are 15 residues in the CDR3. CDR3 residues: CASSISSSYNSPLHF. The CDR3 DNA reads TGTGCCAGTAGTATATCGAGCTCCTATAATTCACCCCTCCACTTT.

A single count supports this clone. The chain joins TRBV19 to TRBJ1-1, with D possibly matching TRBD1 (5 bases). The CDR3 consists of 17 residues. Germline V gene sequence: CDR1 LNHDA, CDR2 SQIVND (reference sequence). Trimming removed 2 bases at V and 1 base at J, with 17 bases between. The CDR3 sequence: CASSIRFERRENTEAFF. In nucleotides, the CDR3 is TGTGCCAGTAGTATAAGGTTCGAGCGCAGGGAGAACACTGAAGCTTTCTTT.

The chain employs TRBV4-1 and TRBJ2-5, with 8 bases identical to TRBD1. In germline, CDR1 is MGHRA, CDR2 YSYEKL. This CDR3 contains 14 residues. V gave up 5 bases and J gave up 4 bases; unmatched junction bases: 6. Written as DNA, the CDR3 is TGCGCCAGCAGCGGACAGGGTAAGGGAGAGACCCAGTACTTC. Amino acid sequence: CASSGQGKGETQYF.